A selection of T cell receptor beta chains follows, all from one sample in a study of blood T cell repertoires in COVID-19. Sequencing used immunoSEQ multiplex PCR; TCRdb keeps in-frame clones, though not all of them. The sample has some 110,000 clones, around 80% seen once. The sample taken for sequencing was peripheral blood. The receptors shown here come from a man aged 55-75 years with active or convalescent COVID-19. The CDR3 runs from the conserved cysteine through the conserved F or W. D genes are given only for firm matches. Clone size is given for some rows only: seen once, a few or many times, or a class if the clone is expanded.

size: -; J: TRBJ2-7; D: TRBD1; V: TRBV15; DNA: TGTGCCACCAGCAGGACAGGGGAACTCTACGAGCAGTACTTC; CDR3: CATSRTGELYEQYF
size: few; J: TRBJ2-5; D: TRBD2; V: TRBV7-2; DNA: TGTGCCAGCAGCCCGACTAGCGGGAGCCAAGAGACCCAGTACTTC; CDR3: CASSPTSGSQETQYF
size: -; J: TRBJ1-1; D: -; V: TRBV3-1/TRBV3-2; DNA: TGTGCCAGCAGCCAAGGGGGCGGTTTCACTGAAGCTTTCTTT; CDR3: CASSQGGGFTEAFF
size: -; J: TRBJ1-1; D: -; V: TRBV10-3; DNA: TGTGCCATCAGATCTCATGTCAAGGGGACTGAAGCTTTCTTT; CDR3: CAIRSHVKGTEAFF
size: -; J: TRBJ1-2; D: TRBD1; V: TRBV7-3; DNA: TGTGCCAGCAGCCCAGGGGGACATGGCTACACCTTC; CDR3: CASSPGGHGYTF
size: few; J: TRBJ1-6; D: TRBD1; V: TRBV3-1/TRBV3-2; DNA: TGTGCCAGCAGCCAAGGCCCAGGGGGCGAATCACCCCTCCACTTT; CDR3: CASSQGPGGESPLHF
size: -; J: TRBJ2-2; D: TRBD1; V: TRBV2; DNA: TGTGCCACAGGACAGGGGGGTTACACCGGGGAGCTGTTTTTT; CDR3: CATGQGGYTGELFF
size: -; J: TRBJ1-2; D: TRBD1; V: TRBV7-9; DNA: TGTGCCAGCAGCCTGGAGCCCGGACAGGGCGTCTATGGCTACACCTTC; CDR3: CASSLEPGQGVYGYTF
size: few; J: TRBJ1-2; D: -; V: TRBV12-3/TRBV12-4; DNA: TGTGCCAGCAAGGAGGACAGCTATGGGCGCTACACCTTC; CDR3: CASKEDSYGRYTF
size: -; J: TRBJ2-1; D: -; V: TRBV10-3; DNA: TGTGCCACGGGGGAAGGGACCCAATCCGGGAATGAGCAGTTCTTC; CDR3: CATGEGTQSGNEQFF
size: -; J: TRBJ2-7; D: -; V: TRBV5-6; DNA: TGTGCCAGCAGCTTCCTAGCGGGGCAGACAGGGGCCTACGAGCAGTACTTC; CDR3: CASSFLAGQTGAYEQYF
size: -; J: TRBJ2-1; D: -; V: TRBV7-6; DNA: TGTGCCAGCAGCTTGATAACGGGAGCCTACAATGAGCAGTTCTTC; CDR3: CASSLITGAYNEQFF
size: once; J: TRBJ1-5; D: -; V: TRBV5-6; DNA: TGTGCCAGCAGCTTGACAGGGAATCAGCCCCAGCATTTT; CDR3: CASSLTGNQPQHF
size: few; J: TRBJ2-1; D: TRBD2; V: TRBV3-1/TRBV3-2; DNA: TGTGCCAGCAGCCAGCCGGGACTAGCGTTCGGCAATGAGCAGTTCTTC; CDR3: CASSQPGLAFGNEQFF
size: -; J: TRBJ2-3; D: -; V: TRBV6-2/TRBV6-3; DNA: TGTGCCAGCAGCCTCCTCCTGGGAGGTACGCAGTATTTT; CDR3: CASSLLLGGTQYF
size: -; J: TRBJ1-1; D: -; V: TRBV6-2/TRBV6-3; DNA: TGTGCCAGCAGTCCCTCATCGGACAGAATGAACACTGAAGCTTTCTTT; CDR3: CASSPSSDRMNTEAFF
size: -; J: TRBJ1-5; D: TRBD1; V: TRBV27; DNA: TGTGCCAGCAGTTTACTCTCTGGGGACAGGGGGCATCAGCCCCAGCATTTT; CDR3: CASSLLSGDRGHQPQHF
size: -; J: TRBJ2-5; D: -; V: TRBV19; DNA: TGTGCCAGTAGTATCTTCCTTCAAGAGACCCAGTACTTC; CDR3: CASSIFLQETQYF
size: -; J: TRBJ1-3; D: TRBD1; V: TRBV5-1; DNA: TGCGCCAGCAGCTCGGACAGGGTTGTAAACACCATATATTTT; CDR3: CASSSDRVVNTIYF
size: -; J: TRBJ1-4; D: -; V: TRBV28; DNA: TGTGCCAGCAGCCCGCCGAGGGGGACTAATGAAAAACTGTTTTTT; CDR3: CASSPPRGTNEKLFF
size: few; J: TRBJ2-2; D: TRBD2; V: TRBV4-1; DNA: TGCGCCAGCAGCCGGGGACTAGCGGGAGTGGCCGGGGAGCTGTTTTTT; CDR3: CASSRGLAGVAGELFF
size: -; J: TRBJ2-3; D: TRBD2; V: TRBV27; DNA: TGTGCCAGCAGTTCCCATCGACTAGCGGGGGGGTCCGATACGCAGTATTTT; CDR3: CASSSHRLAGGSDTQYF
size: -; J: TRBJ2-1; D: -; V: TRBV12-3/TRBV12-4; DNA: TGTGCCAGCAGCCCCCCGGGGAATGAGCAGTTCTTC; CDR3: CASSPPGNEQFF
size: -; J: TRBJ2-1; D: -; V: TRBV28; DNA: TGTGCCAGCGTTCATACCAGCTCCTACAATGAGCAGTTCTTC; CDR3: CASVHTSSYNEQFF
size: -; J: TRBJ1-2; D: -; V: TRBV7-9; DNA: TGTGCCAGCAGCCAAGACTCAGGGAGGAACTATGGCTACACCTTC; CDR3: CASSQDSGRNYGYTF
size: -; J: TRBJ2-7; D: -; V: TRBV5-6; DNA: TGTGCCAGCAGCTTGTCGGTTCTCTACGAGCAGTACTTC; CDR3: CASSLSVLYEQYF
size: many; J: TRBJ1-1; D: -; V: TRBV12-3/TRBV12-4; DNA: TGTGCCAGCAGTTTTGAACGGTTTGAAGCTTTCTTT; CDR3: CASSFERFEAFF
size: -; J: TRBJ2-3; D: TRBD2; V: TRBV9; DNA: TGTGCCAGCAGCACGGGACTAGCGGGCATAATCACAGATACGCAGTATTTT; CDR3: CASSTGLAGIITDTQYF
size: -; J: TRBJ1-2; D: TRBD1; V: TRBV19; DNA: TGTGCCAGTACCCCGACAGGGGGCGTGAATGGCTACACCTTC; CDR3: CASTPTGGVNGYTF
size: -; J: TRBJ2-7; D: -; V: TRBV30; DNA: TGTGCCTGGAGTGTAGGAGTCCAGTACTTC; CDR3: CAWSVGVQYF
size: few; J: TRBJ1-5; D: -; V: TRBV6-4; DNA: TGTGCCAGCAGTTCTGACTTAAATCAGCCCCAGCATTTT; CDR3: CASSSDLNQPQHF
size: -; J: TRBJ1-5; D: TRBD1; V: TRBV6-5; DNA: TGTGCCAGCAGACCGAACAGGGGGAGTAATCAGCCCCAGCATTTT; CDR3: CASRPNRGSNQPQHF
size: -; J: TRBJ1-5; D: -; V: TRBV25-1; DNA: TGTGCCAGCGGCTATGGCAAGCCCCGGCAGCGTCAGCCCCAGCATTTT; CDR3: CASGYGKPRQRQPQHF
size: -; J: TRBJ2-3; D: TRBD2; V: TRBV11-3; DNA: TGTGCCAGCAGCCCAGGGACTAGCGGGAGGACAGATACGCAGTATTTT; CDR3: CASSPGTSGRTDTQYF
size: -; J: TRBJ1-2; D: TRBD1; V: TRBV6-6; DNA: TGTGCCAGCAGTTCAGGACAGGGTGGCGGCTACACCTTC; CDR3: CASSSGQGGGYTF
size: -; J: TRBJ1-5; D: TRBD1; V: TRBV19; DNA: TGTGCCAGTAGTATCACAGGGGGCAAAAATCAGCCCCAGCATTTT; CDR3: CASSITGGKNQPQHF
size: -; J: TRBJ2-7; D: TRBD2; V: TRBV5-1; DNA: TGCGCCAGCAGCTGGGGGGGTTATGAGGGCTCCTACGAGCAGTACTTC; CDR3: CASSWGGYEGSYEQYF
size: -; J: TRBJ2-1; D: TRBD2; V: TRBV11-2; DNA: TGTGCCAGCAGCTTAGCGGGAGGTAACAATGAGCAGTTCTTC; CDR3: CASSLAGGNNEQFF
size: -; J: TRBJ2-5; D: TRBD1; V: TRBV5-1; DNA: TGCGCCAGCAGCTTGGCCGGGACAGATAGAGAGACCCAGTACTTC; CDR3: CASSLAGTDRETQYF
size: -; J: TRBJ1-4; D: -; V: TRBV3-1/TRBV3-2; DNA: TGTGCCAGCAGCCAAGAAGGCCCGGCTTGGGAGAAACTGTTTTTT; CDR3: CASSQEGPAWEKLFF
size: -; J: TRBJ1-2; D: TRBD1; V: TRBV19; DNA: TGTGCCAGTAGCCCCCCGAAAGGGACAGGGGGCTCCCTCTATGGCTACACCTTC; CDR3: CASSPPKGTGGSLYGYTF
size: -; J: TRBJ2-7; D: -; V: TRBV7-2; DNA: TGTGCCAGTCTCAGCGGAGGAGGCTACGAGCAGTACTTC; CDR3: CASLSGGGYEQYF
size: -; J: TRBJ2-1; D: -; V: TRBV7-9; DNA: TGTGCCAGCAGCAATGATAAGGAGCCAAAGCTCTTC; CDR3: CASSNDKEPKLF
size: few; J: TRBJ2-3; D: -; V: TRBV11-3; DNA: TGTGCCAGCAGCTTGAGTTCTAGCACAGATACGCAGTATTTT; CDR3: CASSLSSSTDTQYF
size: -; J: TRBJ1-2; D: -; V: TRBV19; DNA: TGTGCCAGTAATGTGAAGAGGGGGAATGGCTACACCTTC; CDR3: CASNVKRGNGYTF
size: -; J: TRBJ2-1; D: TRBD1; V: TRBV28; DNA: TGTGCCAGCAGGAGGGACAGTGGGGGCTCGTACAATGAGCAGTTCTTC; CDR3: CASRRDSGGSYNEQFF
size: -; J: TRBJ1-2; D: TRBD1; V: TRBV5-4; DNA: TGTGCCAGCAGCGGAAGGGGGCTAGGGTATGGCTACACCTTC; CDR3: CASSGRGLGYGYTF
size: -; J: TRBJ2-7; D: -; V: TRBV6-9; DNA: TGTGCCAGCAGTTATTGGGGCAGGCTAGTTGTGAGTGAGCAGTACTTC; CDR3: CASSYWGRLVVSEQYF
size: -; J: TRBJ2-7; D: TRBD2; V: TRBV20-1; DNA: TGCAGTGCTAGTGGCTCTGGGACTAGCGGGTTTTACGAGCAGTACTTC; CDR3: CSASGSGTSGFYEQYF
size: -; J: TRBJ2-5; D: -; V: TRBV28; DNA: TGTGCCAGCAGTTTAAGGGGATTGGAGACCCAGTACTTC; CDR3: CASSLRGLETQYF
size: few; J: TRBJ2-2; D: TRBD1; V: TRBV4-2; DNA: TGTGCCAGCAGCCAGACGACAGGGGAGTCCACCGGGGAGCTGTTTTTT; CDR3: CASSQTTGESTGELFF
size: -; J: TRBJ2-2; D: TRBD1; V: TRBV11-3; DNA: TGTGCCAGCAGCCCAGACAGGGTCGGCGGGGAGCTGTTTTTT; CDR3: CASSPDRVGGELFF
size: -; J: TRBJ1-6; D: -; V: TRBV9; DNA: TGTGCCAGCAGCGTAGGAGAATCACCCCTCCACTTT; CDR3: CASSVGESPLHF
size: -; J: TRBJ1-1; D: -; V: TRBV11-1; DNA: TGTGCCAGCAGCTTAGGGGGCTTTGAAGCTTTCTTT; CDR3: CASSLGGFEAFF